Included here is one T cell receptor (beta chain) sequence, with context. Its cognate antigen has yet to be identified. Per-base qualities were not stored, and no clone one base away is much larger. This record belongs to a study of graft-versus-host responses after intestinal transplantation (TCRdb year 2021). Study-wide context: The transplants that recipients received were multivisceral, liver-intestinal, or isolated intestinal. Every recipient was given anti-thymocyte globulin induction, then maintenance tacrolimus and steroids for 2 to 4 years. After intestinal transplantation, graft-versus-host and host-versus-graft alloreactive T cell clones were followed in the graft, circulation and bone marrow using bulk TCR-beta CDR3 sequencing. To identify alloreactive clones, pre-transplant mixed lymphocyte reaction products were sequenced and compared with unstimulated pre-transplant donor and recipient T cells. The cohort enrolled some 24 intestinal transplant recipients, one of whom was a retransplant, and a few patients without pretransplant specimens were excluded. Donor T cell macrochimerism was defined as a peak of at least 4% donor T cells among recipient peripheral blood mononuclear cells. Rather than being sequenced by the commercial service, samples from a few later patients were sequenced in-house on an Illumina MiSeq and processed with MiXCR.

Blood samples were collected up to 4 times in the first month after transplant and then at least monthly when available. Per the germline V gene, MDHEN is the CDR1 and SYDVKM is the CDR2. The cysteine opens and the phenylalanine closes a CDR3 of 22 amino acids. The DNA shown is the 66-base CDR3, in frame from base 1. V loses 3 bases at its end and J loses 8 bases; junction bases beyond the gene matches: 27. Library preparation used the immunoSEQ multiplex PCR assay. For most patients, high-throughput TCR-beta CDR3 sequencing of genomic DNA was performed by Adaptive Biotechnologies. Concerning the study's data processing: Adaptive's ImmunoSEQ software supplied the TCR sequencing data for about 18 patients, while MiXCR and VDJtools were used to process three other patients. Because the origin of CDR3 nucleotide sequences shared between donor and recipient could not be assigned, those sequences were removed. To count as alloreactive, a clone needed at least 2-fold expansion over unstimulated cells and a minimum CFSE-low frequency of 0.002% (template counts) or 0.001% (read counts). A clone was considered mappable if detected in the sequenced pre-transplant spleen, lymph node, or MLR CFSE-low populations of the donor or recipient. Cumulative frequency of alloreactive clones was calculated as a percentage of all sequences weighted by copy number. This immuneACCESS table, as held by TCRdb, lists in-frame sequences with V and J called but not all clones. Of the missing ones, under half trace to an unresolved V gene in checked studies; the others have no known cause. V and J calls and clone size are those listed in that table; D and trimming were worked out from the DNA. Recorded for this sample are 35,000 to 45,000 clones; more than 90% of them occurred a single time. The ten biggest clones cover about 0.72% of the sample.

The full study reports these points: The conclusions were limited by the relatively low number and heterogeneity of the intestinal transplant patients. High GvH to HvG T cell clonal ratios were observed in the allografts of patients with donor T cell macrochimerism. GvH clones turned up in recipient bone marrow, with some appearing earlier in ileal mucosa or blood, a pattern consistent with an intestinal mucosal origin. Peak levels of circulating GvH clones were associated with declines in HvG clones early after transplant.

The chain was built from TRBV28 and TRBJ2-4; TRBD2 aligns with 11 central bases. This TCR came from a human patient who received an intestinal transplant, so some T cells may come from the graft donor. This specimen consisted of PBMCs, obtained 16 days after intestinal transplant. The CDR3 reads as follows: CASSFYPLWTSGQIPLLDIQYF. At the DNA level, the sequence is TGTGCCAGCAGTTTCTATCCCCTTTGGACTAGCGGGCAAATCCCCCTCCTAGACATTCAGTACTTC.